The 27 T cell receptor beta chains in this list originate from one sample, sequenced in a study of T cells after yellow fever vaccination. MiXCR was run by TCRdb on the 5' RACE reads, yielding one entry per CDR3 protein. The sample includes under 600,000 distinct CDR3 sequences, just over 20% of them seen just once. The starting material was PBMCs, obtained roughly 20 days after the first yellow fever vaccination. Source of these receptors: a man aged 18 to 29 who received the YFV17D yellow fever vaccine.

The chain has TRBV4-1 and TRBJ2-1; 11 bases are a match to TRBD2. There are 16 residues in the CDR3. Germline V gene data show CDR1 as MGHRA and CDR2 as YSYEKL. V shed 1 base and J 9 bases; nucleotides not matched to a gene: 8. CDR3 nucleotide sequence: TGCGCCAGCAGCCAAGTTCTCGGGACTAGCGGTGGTGAGCAGTTCTTC. Translated: CASSQVLGTSGGEQFF.

The rearrangement links TRBV20-1 to TRBJ1-1; D gene ambiguous. V lost 1 base to trimming and J lost 1 base, with 13 bases between them. Germline V gene data show CDR1 as DFQATT and CDR2 as SNEGSKA (reference sequence). This CDR3 contains 15 residues. Here the CDR3 DNA reads TGCAGTGCTAGAGTCGCCGGCAGGACGAACACTGAAGCTTTCTTT. This gives the protein CSARVAGRTNTEAFF.

V and J are TRBV6-2 or TRBV6-3 and TRBJ2-5; the D gene is possibly TRBD2 (6 bases). Trimming took off 11 bases at V and 5 bases at J, with 15 bases between the two ends. The CDR3 consists of 12 residues. The germline V gene encodes CDR1 MNHEY and CDR2 SVGEGT. As DNA, the CDR3 is TGTGCCGGAGCGCGGGGTCACGAGACCCAGTACTTC. Protein product: CAGARGHETQYF.

The chain has TRBV4-1 and TRBJ2-1; TRBD1 matches at 8 bases. In germline, CDR1 is MGHRA, CDR2 YSYEKL. The CDR3 is 15 residues long. V trimming: 8 bases; J trimming: 6 bases; junction bases outside the gene matches: 12. CDR3 nucleotides: TGCGCCAGCGGACAGACAGGGGTAGGAGGCAATGAGCAGTTCTTC. Protein product: CASGQTGVGGNEQFF.

The chain combines TRBV30 with TRBJ1-2; D remains ambiguous. CDR3 length: 10 amino acids. Trimming removed 2 bases at V and 8 bases at J, with 6 bases between. Germline lookup yields CDR1 GTSNPN and CDR2 SVGIG (reference sequence). Here the CDR3 DNA reads TGTGCCTGGAGTCCCCCGGGCTACACCTTC. Its translation is CAWSPPGYTF.

As for this clonotype: One end of the junction fails to match germline, which may point to a read error. This chain links TRBV7-6 with TRBJ2-3; D possibly corresponds to TRBD2 (6 bases). From germline, CDR1 is SGHVS and CDR2 FNYEAQ. The CDR3 is 15 residues long. CDR3 sequence: CASTSTGLSRDTQYF. The CDR3 DNA reads as TGTGCCAGCACCTCCACAGGACTAAGCAGAGATACGCAGTATTTT.

The chain uses TRBV10-3 and TRBJ1-1; D perhaps matches TRBD1 (5 bases). The V gene's germline CDR1 is ENHRY and CDR2 SYGVKD. CDR3 length: 12 amino acids. V lost 11 bases, J lost 5 bases, and 15 bases lay in between. The CDR3 loop is CAAGREGTEAFF. The CDR3 coding sequence is TGTGCCGCTGGCAGGGAGGGAACTGAAGCTTTCTTT.

The chain has TRBV6-1 and TRBJ1-5; a possible D gene is TRBD1 (5 bases). The CDR3 runs to 15 residues. Germline assignment: CDR1 MNHNS and CDR2 SASEGT. V was pared by 6 bases and J by 6 bases, with 18 bases between. The CDR3 nucleotides read TGTGCCAGCAGGCGAGGGGACGCCAGCGGTCAGCCCCAGCATTTT. Its protein product is CASRRGDASGQPQHF.

The chain recombines TRBV4-1 with TRBJ2-1; TRBD1 matches at 9 bases. Losses at the gene ends were 3 bases for V and 4 bases for J; bases not matched to a gene: 10. This CDR3 has 17 residues. CDR1 MGHRA and CDR2 YSYEKL come from the germline V gene. CDR3 protein: CASSQVDRGALYNEQFF. The CDR3 nucleotides read TGCGCCAGCAGCCAGGTTGACAGGGGGGCCCTATACAATGAGCAGTTCTTC.

The rearrangement links TRBV20-1 to TRBJ1-2, with 7 bases that match TRBD1. The CDR3 covers 14 residues. The V segment lost 0 bases and the J segment 5 bases; nucleotides outside the gene matches: 6. Germline CDR1 DFQATT, CDR2 SNEGSKA (reference sequence). Here the CDR3 reads CSARDDGQEYGYTF. Written as DNA, the CDR3 is TGCAGTGCTAGAGATGACGGACAGGAATATGGCTACACCTTC.

This clonotype was observed a few times. CDR3 region: CASSQFAGQEKNYGYTF. The CDR3 DNA sequence: TGTGCCAGCAGCCAATTCGCAGGACAGGAGAAAAACTATGGCTACACCTTC. The V gene is TRBV4-2, the J gene TRBJ1-2; 7 nucleotides agree with TRBD1. Germline CDR1 LGHNA, CDR2 YNFKEQ. This CDR3 region has 17 residues. With 2 bases clipped from V and 2 bases from J, the junction kept 11 bases outside the gene matches.

This rearrangement joins TRBV5-1 to TRBJ1-1; tentative D call: TRBD1 (5 bases). This CDR3 is built from 13 residues. The ends were cut back, 1 base at V and 5 bases at J, with 9 bases in the middle. Germline values: CDR1 SGHRS, CDR2 YFSETQ. The CDR3 DNA reads TGCGCCAGCAGCTTGACGGGGGAAACTGAAGCTTTCTTT. Translated, it gives CASSLTGETEAFF.

This clonotype appeared a few times. The chain is built from TRBV7-9 and TRBJ1-3, with D unresolved. Germline V lookup: CDR1 SEHNR, CDR2 FQNEAQ (reference sequence). The CDR3 is 16 residues long. V dropped 0 bases and J dropped 4 bases, with 13 bases sitting between them. CDR3 sequence reads: CASSLAIAGYGNTIYF. The CDR3 DNA reads as TGTGCCAGCAGCTTAGCGATCGCGGGTTACGGAAACACCATATATTTT.

CDR3: CATSEVSEQFF. Written as DNA, the CDR3 is TGTGCCACCAGTGAAGTGAGTGAGCAGTTCTTC. V gene TRBV24-1 combines with J gene TRBJ2-1, with unresolved D. With 4 bases removed from V and 9 bases from J, the gap between germline ends came to 6 bases. The CDR3 has 11 residues. The germline V gene has CDR1 KGHDR and CDR2 SFDVKD.

V usage is TRBV6-1 and J usage is TRBJ2-3, with TRBD2 matching 13 bases. After removal of 6 bases from V and 1 base from J, the junction contained 4 bases not matched to a gene. The CDR3 sequence is 16 residues long. Germline CDR1 reads MNHNS; CDR2 reads SASEGT. CDR3 sequence: CASSQLAGGGTDTQYF. Here the CDR3 DNA reads TGTGCCAGCAGCCAACTAGCGGGGGGGGGCACAGATACGCAGTATTTT.

The chain employs TRBV24-1 and TRBJ1-5; maybe TRBD1 (6 bases). CDR1 and CDR2 (germline): KGHDR, SFDVKD. This CDR3 region has 14 residues. The V end lost 2 bases, the J end lost 5 bases, and 9 bases lay between the germline ends. The CDR3 sequence: CATSDSWGHQPQHF. As DNA, the CDR3 is TGTGCCACCAGTGATTCTTGGGGGCATCAGCCCCAGCATTTT.

This clonotype occurred a few times. This chain uses TRBV24-1 with TRBJ2-5; D uncertain. The length of the CDR3 is 14 residues. Germline lookup yields CDR1 KGHDR and CDR2 SFDVKD. The V end was cut by 3 bases, the J end by 5 bases, with 12 bases between. The CDR3 loop is CATSDLPLAETQYF. The CDR3 DNA reads as TGTGCCACCAGTGATCTCCCATTGGCGGAGACCCAGTACTTC.

The genes are TRBV29-1 and TRBJ2-7; D perhaps matches TRBD1 (6 bases). The germline CDR1 and CDR2 sequences are SQVTM and ANQGSEA. Trimming pared 0 bases from V and 6 bases from J, leaving 12 bases between. CDR3 size: 13 residues. The CDR3 loop is CSVEDLYRVEQYF. The DNA of the CDR3 is TGCAGCGTTGAAGACCTATACAGGGTCGAGCAGTACTTC.

The genes are TRBV12-3 or TRBV12-4 and TRBJ1-3; D is undetermined. The V and J ends lost 5 bases and 0 bases respectively, with 8 bases between them. The CDR3 is 14 amino acids. The CDR3 DNA reads TGTGCCAGCAGTCTGAGACTCTCTGGAAACACCATATATTTT. It codes for CASSLRLSGNTIYF.

This clonotype was observed at least ten times. The chain is built from TRBV18 and TRBJ2-3, with D possibly matching TRBD1 (6 bases). Per the germline V gene, CDR1 is KGHSH and CDR2 is LQKENI. This CDR3 spans 15 amino acids. The V gene lost 5 bases and the J gene lost 0 bases, with 12 bases spanning the gap. The CDR3 DNA reads as TGTGCCAGCTCAGCGGACAGCTCTAGCACAGATACGCAGTATTTT. Its protein is CASSADSSSTDTQYF.

The gene calls are TRBV20-1 and TRBJ1-4; no clear D. Trimming took 1 base from V and 7 from J, leaving 4 bases between them. Per germline, CDR1 DFQATT and CDR2 SNEGSKA (reference sequence). This CDR3 contains 11 residues. The CDR3 here is CSARGREKLFF. The CDR3 DNA sequence: TGCAGTGCTAGAGGGCGTGAAAAACTGTTTTTT.

The chain employs TRBV6-1 and TRBJ2-2, with 8 bases matching TRBD2. The CDR3 contains 17 residues. J was trimmed by 5 bases and V by 5 bases; bases with no gene match: 13. Germline CDR1 is MNHNS and CDR2 is SASEGT. This CDR3 reads CASSRVAGLVNTGELFF. The CDR3 DNA reads TGTGCCAGCAGTCGCGTAGCGGGGCTGGTGAATACCGGGGAGCTGTTTTTT.

The V call is TRBV7-9, the J call TRBJ2-1, with D perhaps given as TRBD1 or TRBD2 (6 bases each). Germline CDR1 and CDR2: SEHNR and FQNEAQ (reference sequence). This CDR3 comprises 15 residues. Trimming pared 4 bases from V and 6 bases from J, leaving 16 bases between. CDR3 amino acids: CASSSGDWLSNEQFF. The CDR3 coding sequence is TGTGCCAGCAGCTCAGGGGACTGGCTCAGCAATGAGCAGTTCTTC.

In its sample, this clonotype was seen many times. The chain combines TRBV7-2 with TRBJ2-3; 7 nucleotides agree with TRBD1. The CDR3 extends over 13 amino acids. From germline, CDR1 is SGHTA and CDR2 FQGNSA. The ends lost 5 bases at V and 6 bases at J; junction bases unmatched: 5. The DNA for the CDR3 is TGTGCCAGCAGCCGACAGGGTACGGATACGCAGTATTTT. The encoded protein is CASSRQGTDTQYF.

The table lists this clonotype with a count of one. The chain links TRBV11-2 to TRBJ2-5, with TRBD2 matching 9 bases. Germline CDR1 SGHAT, CDR2 FQNNGV. Losses at the gene ends were 1 base for V and 2 bases for J; bases not matched to a gene: 11. This CDR3 is built from 18 residues. CDR3 DNA sequence: TGTGCCAGCAGCTTAGTCTTGTCCGGCGGGGGGGCACAAGAGACCCAGTACTTC. Translated: CASSLVLSGGGAQETQYF. The full variable domain, with the rest looked up from reference TRBV11-2 and TRBJ2-5, is EAGVAQSPRYKIIEKRQSVAFWCNPISGHATLYWYQQILGQGPKLLIQFQNNGVVDDSQLPKDRFSAERLKGVDSTLKIQPAKLEDSAVYLCASSLVLSGGGAQETQYFGPGTRLLVL.

This clonotype has a handful of counts. The CDR3 region has the DNA TGTGCCAGCAGCTTTACAGGGCTGGGCACAGATACGCAGTATTTT. It translates to CASSFTGLGTDTQYF. The chain is built from TRBV5-8 and TRBJ2-3, with a tentative D call TRBD1 (6 bases). This CDR3 has 15 residues. V was pared by 2 bases and J by 1 base, with 11 bases between. Germline values: CDR1 SGHTS, CDR2 YDEGEE.

V gene TRBV5-6 combines with J gene TRBJ2-3, with 7 bases that match TRBD1. The CDR3 has 15 residues. Germline V gene lookup returns CDR1 SGHDT and CDR2 YYEEEE. The V gene end was trimmed by 3 bases and the J gene end by 2 bases; junction bases not matched to a gene: 6. The CDR3 sequence: CASSYRDRNTDTQYF. The CDR3 DNA reads TGTGCCAGCAGCTATCGGGACAGAAACACAGATACGCAGTATTTT.